This TCR beta chain was identified in a study of cytomegalovirus exposure and HLA in healthy donors. As regards this clone: Its specificity is unknown.

V was cut by 2 bases and J by 5 bases, with 9 bases left in between. CDR1 and CDR2 from the germline V gene are SEHNR and FQNEAQ (reference sequence). The CDR3 is made up of 13 amino acids. Study outcomes and limitations: Cytomegalovirus-associated status was assigned to about 170 TCR beta chains. Rarity held for most TCR sequences, but there were some public TCRs that occurred in many donors.

Some clones are missing from TCRdb's copy, which holds only in-frame ones; the method was immunoSEQ multiplex PCR. The sample yields over 85,000 clones, approximately 89% seen once. The chain is built from TRBV7-9 and TRBJ1-1, with a tentative D call TRBD1 (5 bases). The sequence came from a woman aged 18 to 35 in good health and CMV-seronegative. Sequenced: PBMCs. The DNA for the CDR3 is TGTGCCAGCAGCTTATCGGGGGAAACTGAAGCTTTCTTT. Its protein product is CASSLSGETEAFF.